This note documents a single T cell receptor beta chain sequence. Its antigen is still unknown. Looked up from germline, CDR1 is MNHEY and CDR2 is SMNVEV (reference sequence). This CDR3 comprises 16 residues. The V and J ends lost 6 bases and 0 bases, in that order; junction bases with no gene match: 7. Samples each had at least 6 micrograms of total RNA extracted. The source of the sample is a study of blood T cells in healthy people across ages. Study-wide results and caveats: There was a strong correlation between TCR beta diversity and naive T cell percentage. Shifts in expanded clonotypes may have been confounded by donor CMV status, which was unknown.

With a J-beta primer mix and a sample-barcoded 5' primer, a second PCR ran 7 to 11 cycles. TCRdb re-called the 5' RACE reads with MiXCR, one entry per CDR3 protein. This table holds 950,000 to 1,200,000 distinct CDR3 sequences, 35% to 45% found once. This chain connects TRBV27 to TRBJ1-5, with TRBD1 matching 8 bases. The origin of this receptor is a man aged 18 to 30 in good health. Sequencing input: blood. CDR3 nucleotide sequence: TGTGCCAGCAGGATGACAGGGGTGGGTAGCAATCAGCCCCAGCATTTT. Translating gives CASRMTGVGSNQPQHF.